This entry lists 28 T cell receptor beta chains sequenced from one sample in a study of T cells after yellow fever vaccination. TCRdb reprocessed the 5' RACE reads via MiXCR and lists one record per CDR3 protein. The table lists roughly 500,000 distinct CDR3 sequences, around 21% of them singletons. This specimen was PBMCs, taken 15 days after the yellow fever booster vaccination. The source is a man aged 25 to 40 who received the YFV17D yellow fever vaccine.

The CDR3 here is CASSYTHVGREGLYEQYF. The CDR3 DNA reads as TGTGCCAGCAGTTACACCCATGTTGGTAGGGAGGGCCTCTACGAGCAGTACTTC. The gene calls are TRBV6-5 and TRBJ2-7, with 7 bases aligning to TRBD2. The CDR3 loop spans 18 amino acids. From germline, CDR1 is MNHEY and CDR2 SVGAGI. The trim removed 2 bases at V and 3 bases at J, leaving 16 bases unmatched.

The rearrangement uses TRBV12-3 or TRBV12-4 and TRBJ2-3; D possibly corresponds to TRBD1 (5 bases). Trimming left V 3 bases short and J 2 bases short, with 12 bases between. This CDR3 has 15 amino acids. The CDR3 DNA reads as TGTGCCAGCAGTTTTGAACAGGAAAACACAGATACGCAGTATTTT. It is translated as CASSFEQENTDTQYF.

In this sample, this clonotype turned up a few times. The chain joins TRBV4-1 to TRBJ2-2; D possibly uses TRBD1 or TRBD2 (5 bases each). This CDR3 contains 15 residues. With 4 bases removed from V and 1 base from J, the gap between germline ends came to 10 bases. Germline lookup yields CDR1 MGHRA and CDR2 YSYEKL. The CDR3, as DNA: TGCGCCAGCAGCCGTCCGGGGCTGAACACCGGGGAGCTGTTTTTT. The encoded protein is CASSRPGLNTGELFF.

This clonotype turned up a few times. The rearrangement uses TRBV7-9 and TRBJ2-7; 9 positions match TRBD2. V lost 5 bases, J lost 0 bases, and 5 bases stayed unmatched. The CDR3 extends over 15 amino acids. Germline V gene lookup returns CDR1 SEHNR and CDR2 FQNEAQ (reference sequence). CDR3 residues: CASSQGLASSYEQYF. In DNA form, the CDR3 reads TGTGCCAGCAGCCAAGGACTAGCGAGCTCCTACGAGCAGTACTTC.

Many counts were recorded for this clonotype. V is TRBV5-1 and J is TRBJ2-7; 13 nucleotides match TRBD2. This CDR3 comprises 14 residues. Germline V gene sequence: CDR1 SGHRS, CDR2 YFSETQ. Germline trimming cut 4 bases from V and 4 bases from J; bases unmatched to any gene: 2. CDR3 residues: CASSMGLAGYEQYF. The CDR3 bases are TGCGCCAGCAGCATGGGACTAGCGGGGTACGAGCAGTACTTC.

This chain uses TRBV5-1 with TRBJ2-5, with D possibly being TRBD2 (6 bases). The CDR3 is 15 amino acids. V lost 1 base and J 3 bases, leaving 13 bases between the germline ends. The germline gives CDR1 SGHRS, CDR2 YFSETQ. The CDR3 loop reads CASSLMFGGKETQYF. The DNA for the CDR3 is TGCGCCAGCAGCTTGATGTTCGGGGGAAAAGAGACCCAGTACTTC.

The chain joins TRBV12-3 or TRBV12-4 to TRBJ1-4, with D tentatively TRBD1 (5 bases). The CDR3 is made up of 16 amino acids. Trimming stripped 6 bases from V and 6 bases from J, with 20 bases between. Written as DNA, the CDR3 is TGTGCCAGCAGCACGCCGCCAGGGCAGTTAGATGAAAAACTGTTTTTT. Its translation is CASSTPPGQLDEKLFF.

The chain joins TRBV6-2 or TRBV6-3 to TRBJ2-5; TRBD2 matches 10 bases. The V and J ends lost 4 bases and 0 bases, in that order; junction bases with no gene match: 5. This CDR3 has 16 amino acids. Germline CDR1 reads MNHEY; CDR2 reads SVGEGT. The CDR3: CASSLWTSGNQETQYF. CDR3 in DNA: TGTGCCAGCAGTTTGTGGACTAGCGGAAACCAAGAGACCCAGTACTTC.

The chain employs TRBV18 and TRBJ2-1; 10 bases match TRBD2. The CDR3 spans 13 residues. The V and J ends lost 6 bases and 8 bases, in that order; junction bases with no gene match: 4. Germline CDR1 and CDR2: KGHSH and LQKENI. This CDR3 reads CASSQREGDEQFF. As DNA, the CDR3 is TGTGCCAGCTCGCAGCGGGAGGGCGATGAGCAGTTCTTC.

The V gene is TRBV12-3 or TRBV12-4, the J gene TRBJ2-3; unclear D gene. The CDR3 has 11 residues. Deletions cut 5 bases from V and 10 bases from J, with 10 bases between. Here the CDR3 reads CASSLRHAQYF. As DNA, the CDR3 is TGTGCCAGCAGTCTTCGGCACGCGCAGTATTTT.

The J gene is TRBJ1-3, the V gene TRBV6-1; D unclear. CDR3 length: 15 residues. Germline V gene lookup returns CDR1 MNHNS and CDR2 SASEGT. V was pared by 7 bases and J by 0 bases, with 13 bases between. CDR3 in amino acids: CASTLALGSGNTIYF. DNA for the CDR3: TGTGCCAGCACCCTAGCGCTGGGCTCTGGAAACACCATATATTTT.

V usage is TRBV7-2 and J usage is TRBJ2-3; possibly TRBD1 or TRBD2 for D (5 bases each). Per germline, CDR1 SGHTA and CDR2 FQGNSA. Trimming took 5 bases from V and 4 from J, leaving 13 bases between them. CDR3 length equals 14 residues. The CDR3 DNA sequence: TGTGCCAGCAGCCCAGGGCCGCGGGCAGATACGCAGTATTTT. Translated, it gives CASSPGPRADTQYF.

V usage is TRBV9 and J usage is TRBJ2-7, with 12 nucleotides matching TRBD2. The V and J ends lost 10 bases and 7 bases, in that order; junction bases with no gene match: 18. The CDR3 runs to 16 residues. Germline values: CDR1 SGDLS, CDR2 YYNGEE. This CDR3 reads CALGKDSGLAGCEQYF. CDR3 coding DNA: TGTGCCCTGGGGAAGGATTCGGGACTAGCGGGTTGTGAGCAGTACTTC. Together with reference TRBV9 and TRBJ2-7, the CDR3 gives the full variable domain: DSGVTQTPKHLITATGQRVTLRCSPRSGDLSVYWYQQSLDQGLQFLIQYYNGEERAKGNILERFSAQQFPDLHSELNLSSLELGDSALYFCALGKDSGLAGCEQYFGPGTRLTVT.

This clonotype was seen only a few times. The rearrangement joins TRBV6-5 to TRBJ1-1; D gene unclear. The CDR3 consists of 14 residues. Trimming removed 6 bases at V and 0 bases at J, with 11 bases between. Germline V gene data show CDR1 as MNHEY and CDR2 as SVGAGI. CDR3 residues: CASRYSSMNTEAFF. DNA for the CDR3: TGTGCCAGCAGATACAGCTCCATGAACACTGAAGCTTTCTTT.

There are a few counts of this clonotype. The chain uses TRBV11-2 and TRBJ2-1; 7 bases align to TRBD2. There are 19 residues in the CDR3. Germline CDR1 reads SGHAT; CDR2 reads FQNNGV. J was trimmed by 6 bases and V by 6 bases; bases with no gene match: 23. The CDR3 loop reads CASSPLTGGPTSMGNEQFF. The CDR3 region has the DNA TGTGCCAGCAGTCCCCTTACGGGAGGACCCACCTCTATGGGCAATGAGCAGTTCTTC.

This clonotype occurred a few times. The chain has TRBV5-1 and TRBJ2-7, with unresolved D. The ends were cut back, 0 bases at V and 8 bases at J, with 15 bases in the middle. From germline, CDR1 is SGHRS and CDR2 YFSETQ. The CDR3 consists of 14 residues. The chain's CDR3 is CASSLEAGSKKQYF. As DNA, the CDR3 is TGCGCCAGCAGCTTGGAGGCAGGAAGCAAGAAGCAGTACTTC.

The chain carries TRBV28 and TRBJ2-4; D remains ambiguous. Trimming removed 6 bases at V and 13 bases at J, with 22 bases between. Germline CDR1 and CDR2: MDHEN and SYDVKM. The CDR3 length is 14 residues. The CDR3 DNA sequence: TGTGCCAGCAGCCCCATGGGTGGAGTTTTGAGGCAGTACTTC. Its translation: CASSPMGGVLRQYF.

This rearrangement joins TRBV12-3 or TRBV12-4 to TRBJ1-2; 7 bases match TRBD1. CDR3 length: 14 residues. V was pared by 5 bases and J by 2 bases, with 5 bases of the junction left unmatched. The CDR3 loop is CASSGQVVNYGYTF. The CDR3 nucleotides read TGTGCCAGCAGTGGACAGGTCGTAAACTATGGCTACACCTTC.

This clonotype has more than one count but fewer than ten. The chain is built from TRBV2 and TRBJ2-3, with 13 nucleotides matching TRBD2. The V gene end was trimmed by 4 bases and the J gene end by 3 bases; junction bases not matched to a gene: 7. Germline V gene lookup returns CDR1 SNHLY and CDR2 FYNNEI. The CDR3 consists of 17 residues. CDR3 amino acids: CASSVTSGRRRTDTQYF. CDR3 in DNA: TGTGCCAGCAGTGTGACTAGCGGGAGGAGGCGAACAGATACGCAGTATTTT.

This rearrangement joins TRBV28 to TRBJ2-3, with D perhaps matching TRBD2 (5 bases). Per germline, CDR1 MDHEN and CDR2 SYDVKM. The CDR3 is 17 residues long. The V end lost 4 bases, the J end lost 0 bases, and 17 bases lay between the germline ends. CDR3 sequence: CASSSDLDFPSTDTQYF. The CDR3 nucleotides read TGTGCCAGCAGTTCGGACTTGGACTTTCCTAGCACAGATACGCAGTATTTT.

The sample holds many counts of this clonotype. J is TRBJ2-3 and V is TRBV7-2, with 9 bases fitting TRBD2. CDR1 SGHTA and CDR2 FQGNSA come from the germline V gene. The CDR3 runs to 16 residues. The J segment lost 6 bases and the V segment lost 1 base, leaving 8 bases of the junction unmatched. This chain's CDR3 is CASSLGAGGSMDTQYF. The CDR3 nucleotides are TGTGCCAGCAGCTTAGGCGCGGGAGGGTCCATGGATACGCAGTATTTT. Together with reference TRBV7-2 and TRBJ2-3, the CDR3 gives the full variable domain: GAGVSQSPSNKVTEKGKDVELRCDPISGHTALYWYRQSLGQGLEFLIYFQGNSAPDKSGLPSDRFSAERTGGSVSTLTIQRTQQEDSAVYLCASSLGAGGSMDTQYFGPGTRLTVL.

This clonotype has more than one count but fewer than ten. The chain carries TRBV20-1 and TRBJ1-3; no definite D call. CDR3 length: 12 amino acids. The germline CDR1 and CDR2 sequences are DFQATT and SNEGSKA (reference sequence). V lost 6 bases, J lost 0 bases, and 6 bases lay in between. The CDR3 is CSATLSGNTIYF. In DNA form, the CDR3 reads TGCAGTGCCACGCTCTCTGGAAACACCATATATTTT.

This sequence joins TRBV7-9 and TRBJ2-1; 12 bases are shared with TRBD1. This CDR3 is built from 15 residues. In germline, CDR1 is SEHNR, CDR2 FQNEAQ (reference sequence). The trim removed 5 bases at V and 8 bases at J, leaving 7 bases unmatched. The CDR3 DNA sequence: TGTGCCAGCAGCCACCGGGACAGGGGGCTCTATGAGCAGTTCTTC. It is translated as CASSHRDRGLYEQFF.

V and J are TRBV12-3 or TRBV12-4 and TRBJ2-3; TRBD2 matches at 11 bases. The J segment lost 3 bases and the V segment lost 8 bases, leaving 4 bases of the junction unmatched. The CDR3 is made up of 14 amino acids. CDR3 in DNA: TGTGCCAGCGGGCTAGCGGGAGGAACAGATACGCAGTATTTT. Translation gives CASGLAGGTDTQYF.

This chain links TRBV5-1 with TRBJ2-6; 8 nucleotides agree with TRBD1. CDR1 and CDR2 from the germline V gene are SGHRS and YFSETQ. The CDR3 loop spans 17 amino acids. The trim removed 5 bases at V and 1 base at J, leaving 8 bases unmatched. CDR3: CASSTGQGTSGANVLTF. For the CDR3, the DNA is TGCGCCAGCAGTACAGGACAGGGTACGTCTGGGGCCAACGTCCTGACTTTC.

The genes are TRBV7-2 and TRBJ2-1; TRBD2 agrees at 10 bases. This CDR3 comprises 18 residues. J lost 6 bases, V lost 0 bases, and 11 bases had no gene match. Germline CDR1 SGHTA, CDR2 FQGNSA. The CDR3 loop reads CASSLAPLTSGVSNEQFF. CDR3 nucleotide sequence: TGTGCCAGCAGCTTAGCCCCTCTTACTAGCGGGGTCTCCAATGAGCAGTTCTTC.

This clonotype was counted between two and nine times. The J gene is TRBJ2-2, the V gene TRBV7-9; TRBD2 is a possible D gene (6 bases). Germline loops: CDR1 SEHNR, CDR2 FQNEAQ (reference sequence). The CDR3 contains 15 residues. Between the trimmed V and J ends, which lost 11 bases and 4 bases, there was a span of 20 bases. The CDR3 DNA reads TGTGCCGGCACCCCGGAGCGGGCTCCCACCGGGGAGCTGTTTTTT. Residues: CAGTPERAPTGELFF.

DNA of the CDR3: TGCAGTGCTAGAGATAAACACAGACAGGGTTATAATTCACCCCTCCACTTT. The encoded protein is CSARDKHRQGYNSPLHF. This chain uses TRBV20-1 with TRBJ1-6; TRBD1 matches at 7 bases. Per the germline V gene, CDR1 is DFQATT and CDR2 is SNEGSKA (reference sequence). This CDR3 region has 17 residues. Trimming cost V 0 bases and J 4 bases; bases outside gene matches: 9.